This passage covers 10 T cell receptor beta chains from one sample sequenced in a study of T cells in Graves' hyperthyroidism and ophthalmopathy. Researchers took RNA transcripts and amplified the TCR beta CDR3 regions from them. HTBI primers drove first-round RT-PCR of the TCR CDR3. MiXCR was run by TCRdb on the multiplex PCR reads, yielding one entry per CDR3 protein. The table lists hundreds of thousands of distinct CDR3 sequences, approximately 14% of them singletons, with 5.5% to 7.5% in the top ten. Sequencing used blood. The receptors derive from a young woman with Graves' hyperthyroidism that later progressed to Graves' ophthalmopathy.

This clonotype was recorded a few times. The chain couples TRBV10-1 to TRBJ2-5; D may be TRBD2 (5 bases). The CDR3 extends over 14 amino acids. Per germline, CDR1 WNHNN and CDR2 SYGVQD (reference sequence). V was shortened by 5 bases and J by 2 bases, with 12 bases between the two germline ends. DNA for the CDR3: TGCGCCAGCAGTACCCGCCCGGGACAAGAGACCCAGTACTTC. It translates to CASSTRPGQETQYF.

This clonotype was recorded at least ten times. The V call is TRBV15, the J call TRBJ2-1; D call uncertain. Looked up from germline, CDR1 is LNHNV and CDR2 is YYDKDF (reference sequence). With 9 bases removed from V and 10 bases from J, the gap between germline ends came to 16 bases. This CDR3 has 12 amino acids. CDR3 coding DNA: TGTGCCACGTCCGCTGCTGCATCCGAGCAGTTCTTC. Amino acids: CATSAAASEQFF. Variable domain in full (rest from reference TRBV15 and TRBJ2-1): DAMVIQNPRYQVTQFGKPVTLSCSQTLNHNVMYWYQQKSSQAPKLLFHYYDKDFNNEADTPDNFQSRRPNTSFCFLDIRSPGLGDTAMYLCATSAAASEQFFGPGTRLTVL.

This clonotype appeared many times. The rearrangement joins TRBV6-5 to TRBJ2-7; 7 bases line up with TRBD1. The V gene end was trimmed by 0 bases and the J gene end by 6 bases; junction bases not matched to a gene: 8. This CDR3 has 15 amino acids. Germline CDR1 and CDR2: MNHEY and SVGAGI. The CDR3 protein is CASSYSVNTGAEQYF. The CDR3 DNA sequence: TGTGCCAGCAGTTACTCGGTTAATACAGGGGCCGAGCAGTACTTC.

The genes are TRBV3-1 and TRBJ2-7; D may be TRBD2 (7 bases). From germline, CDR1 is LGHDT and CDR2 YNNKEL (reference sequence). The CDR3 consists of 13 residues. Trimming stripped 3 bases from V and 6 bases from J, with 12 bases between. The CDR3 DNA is TGTGCCAGCAGCCACGGAGGGGGGGGCGAGCAGTACTTC. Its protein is CASSHGGGGEQYF.

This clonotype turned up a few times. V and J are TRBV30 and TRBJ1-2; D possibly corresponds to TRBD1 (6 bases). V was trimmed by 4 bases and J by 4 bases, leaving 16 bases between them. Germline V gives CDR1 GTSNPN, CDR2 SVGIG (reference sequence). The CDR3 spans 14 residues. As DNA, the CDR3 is TGTGCCTGGAAACAGGGCGCGTTGTCCTATGGCTACACCTTC. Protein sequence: CAWKQGALSYGYTF.

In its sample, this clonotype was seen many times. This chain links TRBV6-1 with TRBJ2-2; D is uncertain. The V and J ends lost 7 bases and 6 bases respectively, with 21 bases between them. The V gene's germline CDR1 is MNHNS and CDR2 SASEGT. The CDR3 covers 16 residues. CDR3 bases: TGTGCCAGCAACACCGACTCCTCTACTCGGGCCGGGGAGCTGTTTTTT. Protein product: CASNTDSSTRAGELFF.

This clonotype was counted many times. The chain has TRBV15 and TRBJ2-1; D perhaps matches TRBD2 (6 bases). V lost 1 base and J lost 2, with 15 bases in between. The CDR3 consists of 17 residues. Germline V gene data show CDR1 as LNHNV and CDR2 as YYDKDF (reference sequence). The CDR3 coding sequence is TGTGCCACCAGCAGAGGGGTCAGGGACTTGACCTACAATGAGCAGTTCTTC. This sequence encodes CATSRGVRDLTYNEQFF.

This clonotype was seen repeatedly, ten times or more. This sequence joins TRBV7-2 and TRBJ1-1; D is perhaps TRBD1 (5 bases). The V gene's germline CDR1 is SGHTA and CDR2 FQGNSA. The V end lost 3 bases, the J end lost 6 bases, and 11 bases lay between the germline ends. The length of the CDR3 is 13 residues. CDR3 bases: TGTGCCAGCAGCTTGCCAGGGAGGGCTGAAGCTTTCTTT. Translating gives CASSLPGRAEAFF.

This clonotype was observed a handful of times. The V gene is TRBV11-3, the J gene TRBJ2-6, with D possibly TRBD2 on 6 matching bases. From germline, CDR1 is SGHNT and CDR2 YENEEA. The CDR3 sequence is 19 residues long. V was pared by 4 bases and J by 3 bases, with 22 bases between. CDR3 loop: CASSSYIEGSDYGANVLTF. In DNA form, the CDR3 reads TGTGCCAGCAGCTCATACATAGAGGGGTCGGACTATGGGGCCAACGTCCTGACTTTC.

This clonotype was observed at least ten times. CDR3 loop: CASSLAQNEQFF. CDR3 DNA: TGTGCCAGCAGCTTAGCTCAAAATGAGCAGTTCTTC. The V call is TRBV13, the J call TRBJ2-1; no firm D call. Germline V gene data show CDR1 as PRHDT and CDR2 as FYEKMQ (reference sequence). Trimming pared 1 base from V and 7 bases from J, leaving 5 bases between. The CDR3 extends over 12 amino acids.